These 18 T cell receptor beta chains originate from one sample sequenced in a study of blood T cells in healthy people across ages. PCR was performed a second time for 7 to 11 cycles using a sample-barcoded 5' primer and a J-beta primer mix. MiXCR, run by TCRdb on the 5' RACE reads, gives a single entry per CDR3 protein. The profile shows some 730,000 distinct CDR3 sequences, 22% of them singletons. Specimen: blood. Receptors originate from a man between 65 and 85 years old in good health.

This clonotype was seen more than once but under ten times. V and J are TRBV29-1 and TRBJ2-2; 10 nucleotides line up with TRBD1. CDR3 length: 15 amino acids. V was clipped by 3 bases and J by 7 bases; unmatched bases: 8. CDR1 SQVTM and CDR2 ANQGSEA come from the germline V gene. The DNA for the CDR3 is TGCAGCGTTGAGTGGACAGGGGGTTATAACGGGGAGCTGTTTTTT. As protein: CSVEWTGGYNGELFF.

The chain uses TRBV10-3 and TRBJ1-1; 10 nucleotides align to TRBD1. The V and J ends lost 6 bases and 11 bases, in that order; junction bases with no gene match: 6. In germline, CDR1 is ENHRY, CDR2 SYGVKD. This CDR3 is 12 amino acids long. The CDR3 DNA is TGTGCCATCAGAAGTCCGGGACAGGGGGCTTTCTTT. Encoded protein: CAIRSPGQGAFF.

In its sample, this clonotype was seen once. The conserved closing phenylalanine or tryptophan is absent in this CDR3, likely reflecting a read error. V usage is TRBV11-3 and J usage is TRBJ2-3; D is uncertain. The CDR3 is 15 residues long. Germline CDR1 and CDR2: SGHNT and YENEEA. V was trimmed by 4 bases and J by 2 bases, leaving 13 bases between them. The CDR3 loop reads CASSSSTGYTDTQYL. CDR3 nucleotide sequence: TGTGCCAGCAGCTCCTCCACCGGGTACACAGATACGCAGTATCTT.

This clonotype was observed a single time. This CDR3 reads CSASRTDTYGYTF. The CDR3 nucleotides are TGCAGTGCATCAAGGACGGATACCTATGGCTACACCTTC. This chain links TRBV20-1 with TRBJ1-2; D remains ambiguous. Trimming took 6 bases from V and 4 from J, leaving 15 bases between them. There are 13 residues in the CDR3. Germline V gives CDR1 DFQATT, CDR2 SNEGSKA (reference sequence).

The chain combines TRBV29-1 with TRBJ1-1, with 7 bases fitting TRBD1. This CDR3 has 20 residues. CDR1 SQVTM and CDR2 ANQGSEA come from the germline V gene. With V trimmed by 1 base and J by 1 base, 21 bases remained unmatched. The CDR3 spells CSVEAAGQIDILGRNTEAFF. The CDR3, as DNA: TGCAGCGTTGAAGCTGCGGGACAGATAGACATACTAGGAAGGAACACTGAAGCTTTCTTT.

There are a few counts of this clonotype. The chain has TRBV6-6 and TRBJ2-3; the D call may be TRBD1 or TRBD2 (7 bases each). Germline-derived CDR1 and CDR2 are MNHNY and SVGAGI (reference sequence). The CDR3 sequence is 15 residues long. V dropped 4 bases and J dropped 2 bases, with 13 bases sitting between them. CDR3 sequence (DNA): TGTGCCAGCAGTTCAGGGGGGGGGACCACAGATACGCAGTATTTT. Its protein product is CASSSGGGTTDTQYF.

The genes are TRBV6-5 and TRBJ2-1, with D tentatively TRBD1 (7 bases). The germline gives CDR1 MNHEY, CDR2 SVGAGI. The CDR3 covers 14 residues. The ends were cut back, 2 bases at V and 12 bases at J, with 17 bases in the middle. The CDR3 DNA follows: TGTGCCAGCAGTTACACCCGGCACCAGGGGGGGCAGTTCTTC. Protein sequence: CASSYTRHQGGQFF.

The rearrangement links TRBV25-1 to TRBJ1-4; D remains ambiguous. The V end was cut by 1 base, the J end by 4 bases, with 10 bases between. The CDR3 covers 15 residues. Germline CDR1 MGHDK, CDR2 SYGVNS. In DNA form, the CDR3 reads TGTGCCAGCAGTGAATTCGGAGGAAGTAATGAAAAACTGTTTTTT. It translates to CASSEFGGSNEKLFF.

The chain is built from TRBV12-3 or TRBV12-4 and TRBJ2-5; D is possibly TRBD2 (7 bases). This CDR3 spans 14 amino acids. Trimming removed 6 bases from V and 5 bases from J, with 16 bases in between. CDR3 bases: TGTGCCAGCAGCACCGCGGGGGCTATCGAGACCCAGTACTTC. This encodes CASSTAGAIETQYF.

This clonotype occurred many times. CDR3 DNA: TGTGCCAGCTCACCAGGGGGGAACACTGAAGCTTTCTTT. Translating it yields CASSPGGNTEAFF. The chain couples TRBV18 to TRBJ1-1, with D possibly matching TRBD1 (5 bases). Germline CDR1 reads KGHSH; CDR2 reads LQKENI. The CDR3 consists of 13 residues. Trimming shortened V by 2 bases and J by 1 base, and 5 bases separated the two germline ends.

This clonotype was found many times. The V gene is TRBV7-2, the J gene TRBJ2-3, with D perhaps matching TRBD2 (5 bases). The germline V gene encodes CDR1 SGHTA and CDR2 FQGNSA. The V end was cut by 2 bases, the J end by 0 bases, with 9 bases between. The CDR3 is made up of 15 amino acids. The CDR3 nucleotides read TGTGCCAGCAGCTTAAACCGGGGAAGCACAGATACGCAGTATTTT. The encoded protein is CASSLNRGSTDTQYF.

There are a few counts of this clonotype. The chain is built from TRBV29-1 and TRBJ1-3; D remains ambiguous. CDR3 length: 12 residues. The V end lost 3 bases, the J end lost 4 bases, and 7 bases lay between the germline ends. The germline CDR1 and CDR2 sequences are SQVTM and ANQGSEA. The CDR3 DNA reads as TGCAGCGTTGAGGTTCGAGGAAACACCATATATTTT. Translating gives CSVEVRGNTIYF.

This clonotype was seen only a few times. The chain combines TRBV5-1 with TRBJ1-5; D is perhaps TRBD1 (5 bases). This CDR3 is built from 15 residues. V dropped 0 bases and J dropped 1 base, with 8 bases sitting between them. The germline V gene has CDR1 SGHRS and CDR2 YFSETQ. The CDR3 spells CASSLDRQSNQPQHF. The CDR3 DNA sequence: TGCGCCAGCAGCTTGGATAGACAGAGCAATCAGCCCCAGCATTTT.

The chain employs TRBV9 and TRBJ2-7, with D tentatively TRBD1 (6 bases). V shed 3 bases and J shed 0 bases, with 10 bases lying between them. The CDR3 totals 14 residues. Germline V gene data show CDR1 as SGDLS and CDR2 as YYNGEE. In DNA, the CDR3 is TGTGCCAGCAGCGGGACAGTTTTCTCCTACGAGCAGTACTTC. Translating it yields CASSGTVFSYEQYF.

This clonotype has ten or more counts. The genes are TRBV25-1 and TRBJ2-5, with 7 bases aligning to TRBD2. Germline CDR1 MGHDK, CDR2 SYGVNS. The CDR3 totals 15 residues. The junction had 5 bases not matched to a gene; V was cut back by 1 base and J by 3 bases. The CDR3 sequence is CASSEFGGGKETQYF. The CDR3 nucleotides are TGTGCCAGCAGTGAATTTGGCGGGGGAAAAGAGACCCAGTACTTC.

The chain joins TRBV19 to TRBJ2-5; D uncertain. In germline, CDR1 is LNHDA, CDR2 SQIVND (reference sequence). V lost 3 bases and J lost 3, with 8 bases in between. This CDR3 region has 13 residues. The CDR3 coding sequence is TGTGCCAGTAGTATCGGTTTGGAAGAGACCCAGTACTTC. Translation: CASSIGLEETQYF.

The chain has TRBV18 and TRBJ2-5; D unresolved. This CDR3 has 15 amino acids. The V end lost 0 bases, the J end lost 5 bases, and 13 bases lay between the germline ends. Germline V gene lookup returns CDR1 KGHSH and CDR2 LQKENI. The CDR3 loop reads CASSPPQPRRETQYF. CDR3 DNA: TGTGCCAGCTCACCACCGCAGCCTCGGCGGGAGACCCAGTACTTC.

This chain uses TRBV19 with TRBJ1-1; possible D gene TRBD1, 5 bases. CDR3 length: 13 residues. The germline V gene encodes CDR1 LNHDA and CDR2 SQIVND (reference sequence). The ends were cut back, 3 bases at V and 4 bases at J, with 9 bases in the middle. CDR3 amino acids: CASSIIGATEAFF. The CDR3 coding sequence is TGTGCCAGTAGTATTATAGGGGCCACTGAAGCTTTCTTT.